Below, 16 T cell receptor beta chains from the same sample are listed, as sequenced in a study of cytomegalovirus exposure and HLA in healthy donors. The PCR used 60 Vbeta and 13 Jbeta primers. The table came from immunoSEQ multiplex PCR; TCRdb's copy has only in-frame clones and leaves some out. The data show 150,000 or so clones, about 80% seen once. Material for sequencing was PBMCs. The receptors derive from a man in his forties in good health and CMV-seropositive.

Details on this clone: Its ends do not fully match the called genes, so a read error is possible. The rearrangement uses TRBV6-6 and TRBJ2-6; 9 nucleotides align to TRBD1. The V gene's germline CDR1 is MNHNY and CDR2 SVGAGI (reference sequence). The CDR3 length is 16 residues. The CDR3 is CASNDRGYSGANGLTF. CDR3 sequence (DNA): TGTGCCAGCAACGACAGGGGGTACTCTGGGGCCAACGGCCTGACTTTC.

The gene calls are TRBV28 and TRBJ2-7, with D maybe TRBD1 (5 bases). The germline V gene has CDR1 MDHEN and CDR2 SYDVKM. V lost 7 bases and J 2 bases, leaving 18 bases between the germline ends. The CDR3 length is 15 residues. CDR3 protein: CASTHTGIAPYEQYF. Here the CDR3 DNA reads TGTGCCAGCACCCATACAGGAATAGCCCCCTACGAGCAGTACTTC. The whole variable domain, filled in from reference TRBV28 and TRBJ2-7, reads DVKVTQSSRYLVKRTGEKVFLECVQDMDHENMFWYRQDPGLGLRLIYFSYDVKMKEKGDIPEGYSVSREKKERFSLILESASTNQTSMYLCASTHTGIAPYEQYFGPGTRLTVT.

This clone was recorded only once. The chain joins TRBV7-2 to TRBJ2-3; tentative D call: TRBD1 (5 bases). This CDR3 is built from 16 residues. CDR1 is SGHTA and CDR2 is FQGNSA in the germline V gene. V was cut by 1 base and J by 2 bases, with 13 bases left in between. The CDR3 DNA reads TGTGCCAGCAGCTTAGGCAGGGTTCCCTACACAGATACGCAGTATTTT. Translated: CASSLGRVPYTDTQYF. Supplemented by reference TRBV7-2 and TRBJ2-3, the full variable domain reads GAGVSQSPSNKVTEKGKDVELRCDPISGHTALYWYRQSLGQGLEFLIYFQGNSAPDKSGLPSDRFSAERTGGSVSTLTIQRTQQEDSAVYLCASSLGRVPYTDTQYFGPGTRLTVL.

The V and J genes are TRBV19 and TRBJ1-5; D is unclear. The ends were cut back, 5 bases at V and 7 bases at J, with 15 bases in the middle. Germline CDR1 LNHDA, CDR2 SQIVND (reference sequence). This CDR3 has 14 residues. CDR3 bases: TGTGCCAGTAGTCCGGAGTTGGGGAGCCAGCCCCAGCATTTT. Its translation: CASSPELGSQPQHF.

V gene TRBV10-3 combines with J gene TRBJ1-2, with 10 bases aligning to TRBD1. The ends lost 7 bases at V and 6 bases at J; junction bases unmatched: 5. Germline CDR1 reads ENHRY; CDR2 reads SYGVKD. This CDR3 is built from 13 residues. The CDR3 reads CAITDDRGHGYTF. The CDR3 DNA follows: TGTGCCATCACCGATGACAGGGGGCATGGCTACACCTTC.

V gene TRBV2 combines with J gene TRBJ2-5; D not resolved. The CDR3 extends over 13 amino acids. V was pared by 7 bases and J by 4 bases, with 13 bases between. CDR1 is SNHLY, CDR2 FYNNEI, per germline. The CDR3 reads CASTVEQTETQYF. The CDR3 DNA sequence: TGTGCCAGCACCGTAGAACAGACAGAGACCCAGTACTTC.

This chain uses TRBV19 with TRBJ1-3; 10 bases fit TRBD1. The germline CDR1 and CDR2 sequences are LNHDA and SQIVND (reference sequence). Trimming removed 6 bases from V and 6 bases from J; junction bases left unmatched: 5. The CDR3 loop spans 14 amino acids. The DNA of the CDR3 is TGTGCCAGTAGCCCGACAGGGGGCGAAAACACCATATATTTT. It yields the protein CASSPTGGENTIYF. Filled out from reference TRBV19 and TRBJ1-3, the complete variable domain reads DGGITQSPKYLFRKEGQNVTLSCEQNLNHDAMYWYRQDPGQGLRLIYYSQIVNDFQKGDIAEGYSVSREKKESFPLTVTSAQKNPTAFYLCASSPTGGENTIYFGEGSWLTVV.

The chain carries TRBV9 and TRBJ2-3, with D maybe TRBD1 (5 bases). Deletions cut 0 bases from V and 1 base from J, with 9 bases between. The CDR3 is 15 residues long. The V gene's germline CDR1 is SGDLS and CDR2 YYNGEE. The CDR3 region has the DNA TGTGCCAGCAGCGTAGCTCCAGGGCGCACAGATACGCAGTATTTT. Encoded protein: CASSVAPGRTDTQYF.

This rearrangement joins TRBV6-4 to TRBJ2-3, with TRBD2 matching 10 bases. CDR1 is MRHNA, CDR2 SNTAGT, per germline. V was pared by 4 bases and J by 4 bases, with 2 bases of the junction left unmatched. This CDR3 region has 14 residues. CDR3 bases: TGTGCCAGCAGTGCTAGCGGGAGTGCAGATACGCAGTATTTT. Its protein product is CASSASGSADTQYF.

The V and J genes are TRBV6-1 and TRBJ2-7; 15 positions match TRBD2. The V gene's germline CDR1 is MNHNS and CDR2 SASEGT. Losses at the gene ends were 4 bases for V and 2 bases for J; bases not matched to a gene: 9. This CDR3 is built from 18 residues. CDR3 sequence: CASSGFGTSGRMAYEQYF. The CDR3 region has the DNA TGTGCCAGCAGTGGATTCGGGACTAGCGGGAGGATGGCCTACGAGCAGTACTTC.

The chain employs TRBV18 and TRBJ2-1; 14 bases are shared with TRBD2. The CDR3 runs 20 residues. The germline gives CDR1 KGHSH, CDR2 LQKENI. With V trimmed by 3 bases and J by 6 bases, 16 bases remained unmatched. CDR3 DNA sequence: TGTGCCAGCTCACCCCGGGGACTAGCGGGAGTGGGACAACCCAGCAATGAGCAGTTCTTC. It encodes CASSPRGLAGVGQPSNEQFF.

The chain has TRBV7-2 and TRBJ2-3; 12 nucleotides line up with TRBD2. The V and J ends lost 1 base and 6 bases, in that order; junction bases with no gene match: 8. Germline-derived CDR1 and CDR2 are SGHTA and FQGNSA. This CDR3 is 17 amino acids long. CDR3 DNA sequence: TGTGCCAGCAGCTTAGTGACTAGCGGGAGCTATGCGGATACGCAGTATTTT. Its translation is CASSLVTSGSYADTQYF.

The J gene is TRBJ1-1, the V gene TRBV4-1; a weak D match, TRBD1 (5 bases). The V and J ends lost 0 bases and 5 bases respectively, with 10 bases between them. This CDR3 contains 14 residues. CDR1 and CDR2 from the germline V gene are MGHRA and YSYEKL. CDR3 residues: CASSQEQGGTEAFF. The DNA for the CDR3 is TGCGCCAGCAGCCAAGAGCAGGGAGGAACTGAAGCTTTCTTT.

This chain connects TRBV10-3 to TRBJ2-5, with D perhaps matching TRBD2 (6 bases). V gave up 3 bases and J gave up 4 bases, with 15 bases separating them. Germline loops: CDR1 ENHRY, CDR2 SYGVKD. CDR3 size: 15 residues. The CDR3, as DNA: TGTGCCATCAGTGATAGGACTATCAGTCCAGAGACCCAGTACTTC. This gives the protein CAISDRTISPETQYF.

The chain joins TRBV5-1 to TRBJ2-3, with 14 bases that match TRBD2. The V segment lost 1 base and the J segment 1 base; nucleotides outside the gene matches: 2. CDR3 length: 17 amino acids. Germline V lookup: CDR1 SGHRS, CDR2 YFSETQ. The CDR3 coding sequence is TGCGCCAGCAGCTTGCCGACTAGCGGGAGGGGCACAGATACGCAGTATTTT. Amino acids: CASSLPTSGRGTDTQYF.

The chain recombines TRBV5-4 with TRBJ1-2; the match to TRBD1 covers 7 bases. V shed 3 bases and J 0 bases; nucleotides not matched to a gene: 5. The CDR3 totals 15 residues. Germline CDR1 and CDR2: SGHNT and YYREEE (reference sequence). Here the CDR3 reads CASSSTGTTNYGYTF. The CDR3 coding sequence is TGTGCCAGCAGCTCGACAGGGACGACTAACTATGGCTACACCTTC.